This T cell receptor (beta chain) was profiled in a study of blood T cell repertoires in COVID-19 (TCRdb year 2020). In the study overall: Collaborator samples came from the United States, Italy and Spain and covered acute and convalescent phases of COVID-19. The samples were drawn from the first 160 participants of the ongoing ImmuneRACE study and from more than 1,000 subjects provided by 6 global collaborators. Deeply sampled blood TCRbeta repertoires from subjects exposed to, actively infected with, or recovered from COVID-19 were included in the dataset. Sample metadata almost always included a de-identified subject ID, COVID-19 status, age in years and sex. The repertoires were released in a freely available public database meant as a resource for research on the immune response to SARS-CoV-2. HLA class I and class II types, where available, came from metadata supplied by the sample provider rather than from assay-based typing. The prospective study material was composed of cDNA or gDNA derived from T cells, B-cell-depleted T cells, or PBMCs. Points the paper makes about the study in general: Clinical and demographic metadata were provided uncurated, with the amount varying by source and participant.

As encoded in the germline V gene, CDR1 is SGHAT while CDR2 is FQNNGV. There are 17 amino acids in the CDR3, from cysteine to phenylalanine inclusive. Of all the DNA, just the CDR3 is kept, 51 bases in frame from base 1. Trimming takes 3 bases from V and 2 bases from J, and the germline ends sit 17 bases apart. TCRbeta CDR3 regions were amplified from genomic DNA using the immunoSEQ Assay, a bias-controlled multiplex PCR. As for how the authors treated the data: The number of nucleated cells in each sample was estimated by amplification of reference gene primers within the assay. To quantify the absolute abundance of each unique TCRbeta CDR3 rearrangement, sequence reads were collapsed and filtered. For each sample, productive Simpson clonality was calculated as the square root of Simpson's diversity index over productive rearrangements. This immuneACCESS table, as held by TCRdb, lists in-frame sequences with V and J called but not all clones. Of the missing ones, under half trace to an unresolved V gene in checked studies; the others have no known cause. From that table come the V and J calls and clone size; the DNA was used to work out D and trimming. The sample yields 120,000 or so clones; 80% to 90% were counted once. The ten largest clonotypes hold approximately 6.3% of the sample.

This clone was recorded a few times. What this receptor recognizes is not known. Base qualities are not recorded, but no much larger clone differs from it by a single base. The collaborating institutions used their own protocols to collect whole blood in K2EDTA tubes. For TCRbeta analysis, collaborators shipped samples as frozen whole blood, isolated PBMCs, or DNA extracted from either of those sample types. The TCR comes from an elderly man with active or convalescent COVID-19. Source material: peripheral blood. The chain links TRBV11-2 with TRBJ1-3; perhaps TRBD1 is the D gene, with 5 bases matching. The nucleotides read TGTGCCAGCAGCTTGGTGCCTCAGGGATGGACTGGAAACACCATATATTTT. This is translated as CASSLVPQGWTGNTIYF.